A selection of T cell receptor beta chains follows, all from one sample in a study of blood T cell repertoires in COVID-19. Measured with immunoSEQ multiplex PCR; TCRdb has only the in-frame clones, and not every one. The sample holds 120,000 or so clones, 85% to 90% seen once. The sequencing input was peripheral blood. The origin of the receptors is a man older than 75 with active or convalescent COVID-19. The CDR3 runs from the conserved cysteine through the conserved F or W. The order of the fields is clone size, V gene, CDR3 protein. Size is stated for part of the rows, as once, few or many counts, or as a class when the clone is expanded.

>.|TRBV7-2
CASSSRGGNTIYF
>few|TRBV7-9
CASSLGQSTYNEQFF
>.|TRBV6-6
CASSRLAGGTYEQYF
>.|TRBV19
CASSPRDRGQDEQFF
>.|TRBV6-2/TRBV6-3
CASSYAGVAVNEQYF
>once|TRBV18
CASSPRPSVDEQFF
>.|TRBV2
CASSVELGGGTEAFF
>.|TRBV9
CASSYPGTEVGNTIYF
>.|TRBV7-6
CASSPQETQYF
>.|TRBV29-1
CSADRGNTGELFF
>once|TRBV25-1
CASSETRQGYGYTF
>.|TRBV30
CAWRLRQVLEETQYF
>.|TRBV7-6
CASSGGFLETQYF
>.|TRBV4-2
CASSQDWGVAGVGASTDTQYF